The 21 T cell receptor beta chains listed next were all sequenced from one sample in a study of T-cell reconstitution after alpha-beta-depleted transplantation in children. Molecular barcoding with unique molecular identifiers was used for the TCRbeta library. TCRdb called the PCR reads again in MiXCR, with one record for every CDR3 protein. The sample includes 95,000 to 150,000 distinct CDR3 sequences, 23% seen only once; the top ten take about 10%. The sequences come from PBMCs, mostly from graft donor cells, collected 180 days after TCRalphabeta/CD19-depleted stem cell transplant. The receptors originated from a male patient between 2 and 9 years old who had a stem cell transplant for chronic granulomatous disease, so the T cells may come from the graft donor.

This clonotype was observed many times. This sequence joins TRBV5-1 and TRBJ1-1; the match to TRBD1 covers 12 bases. From germline, CDR1 is SGHRS and CDR2 YFSETQ. V lost 4 bases and J lost 5; bases outside the gene matches: 6. CDR3 length: 15 residues. Written as DNA, the CDR3 is TGCGCCAGCAGCCAACGGGACAGGGGGCTTACTGAAGCTTTCTTT. This translates into CASSQRDRGLTEAFF.

The table lists this clonotype with many counts. The rearrangement links TRBV7-2 to TRBJ1-6; possible D gene TRBD1, 5 bases. The CDR3 has 14 amino acids. V dropped 2 bases and J dropped 3 bases, with 5 bases sitting between them. Germline values: CDR1 SGHTA, CDR2 FQGNSA. The CDR3 loop is CASSLQGYNSPLHF. The DNA of the CDR3 is TGTGCCAGCAGCTTACAGGGCTATAATTCACCCCTCCACTTT.

The rearrangement links TRBV5-1 to TRBJ1-2; 7 bases map to TRBD1. Per the germline V gene, CDR1 is SGHRS and CDR2 is YFSETQ. The V gene end was trimmed by 1 base and the J gene end by 5 bases; junction bases not matched to a gene: 8. The CDR3 is 15 amino acids. In nucleotides, the CDR3 is TGCGCCAGCAGCTTGCTTTCGCAGGGGGTGTATGGCTACACCTTC. Residues: CASSLLSQGVYGYTF.

This clonotype was found once. V is TRBV7-2 and J is TRBJ1-2; D is undetermined. Trimming took 3 bases from V and 7 from J, leaving 9 bases between them. The CDR3 is made up of 12 amino acids. Germline-derived CDR1 and CDR2 are SGHTA and FQGNSA. The CDR3 is CASSFNVAGYTF. In DNA, the CDR3 is TGTGCCAGCAGCTTTAATGTCGCTGGCTACACCTTC.

This clonotype has a handful of counts. The chain joins TRBV12-3 or TRBV12-4 to TRBJ1-5; 9 bases are a match to TRBD1. The junction had 8 bases not matched to a gene; V was cut back by 6 bases and J by 5 bases. The CDR3 loop spans 15 amino acids. The DNA of the CDR3 is TGTGCCAGCAGGCGGACAGGGGCGTTTGATCAGCCCCAGCATTTT. Its translation: CASRRTGAFDQPQHF.

V usage is TRBV12-3 or TRBV12-4 and J usage is TRBJ2-3; the D is unclear. The V and J ends lost 0 bases and 4 bases respectively, with 8 bases between them. This CDR3 has 14 residues. CDR3 sequence (DNA): TGTGCCAGCAGTTTAGCGAAGGGTTCAGATACGCAGTATTTT. This encodes CASSLAKGSDTQYF.

Ten or more counts support this clonotype. The chain has TRBV20-1 and TRBJ1-3; 7 bases map to TRBD1. This CDR3 region has 14 residues. Germline V lookup: CDR1 DFQATT, CDR2 SNEGSKA (reference sequence). V lost 6 bases to trimming and J lost 2 bases; unmatched junction nucleotides: 7. CDR3 DNA sequence: TGCAGTGCACCAAGGACAGGCCCTGGAAACACCATATATTTT. It is translated as CSAPRTGPGNTIYF.

Worth noting for this clonotype: At one end, the junction sequence differs from germline, possibly due to a read error. CDR3: CASSYGGAETQYF. The DNA of the CDR3 is TGTGCTAGCAGCTACGGGGGCGCGGAGACCCAGTACTTC. V gene TRBV7-7 combines with J gene TRBJ2-5; D is tentatively TRBD1 or TRBD2 (6 bases each). The CDR3 has 13 amino acids. CDR1 is SSHAT, CDR2 FNYEAQ, per germline (reference sequence).

This clonotype was observed at least ten times. The J gene is TRBJ2-1, the V gene TRBV20-1, with 11 positions matching TRBD2. CDR1 DFQATT and CDR2 SNEGSKA come from the germline V gene (reference sequence). The CDR3 loop spans 14 amino acids. V was clipped by 3 bases and J by 7 bases; unmatched bases: 5. CDR3 residues: CSASLAGGSNEQFF. CDR3 coding DNA: TGCAGTGCTAGCCTAGCGGGAGGTTCTAATGAGCAGTTCTTC.

This clonotype has more than one count but fewer than ten. CDR3: CASSLELAGVRQETQYF. DNA for the CDR3: TGTGCCAGCAGCTTAGAACTAGCGGGGGTTCGACAAGAGACCCAGTACTTC. The rearrangement uses TRBV11-2 and TRBJ2-5, with 11 bases identical to TRBD2. The V segment lost 0 bases and the J segment 2 bases; nucleotides outside the gene matches: 5. Germline values: CDR1 SGHAT, CDR2 FQNNGV. The CDR3 runs to 17 residues.

The chain combines TRBV5-1 with TRBJ1-1; no clear D gene. The CDR3 sequence is 15 residues long. CDR1 and CDR2 from the germline V gene are SGHRS and YFSETQ. V was trimmed by 0 bases and J by 0 bases, leaving 9 bases between them. The CDR3 DNA sequence: TGCGCCAGCAGCTTGGAGGGAAACATGAACACTGAAGCTTTCTTT. It specifies CASSLEGNMNTEAFF.

This clonotype was seen at least ten times. The chain uses TRBV27 and TRBJ1-2; tentative D call: TRBD1 (5 bases). V was clipped by 7 bases and J by 2 bases, with 11 bases between them. The CDR3 extends over 13 amino acids. Germline V lookup: CDR1 MNHEY, CDR2 SMNVEV (reference sequence). CDR3 sequence reads: CASKGTSNYGYTF. The DNA for the CDR3 is TGTGCCAGCAAGGGGACCTCGAACTATGGCTACACCTTC.

This clonotype was observed many times. The chain combines TRBV5-6 with TRBJ2-5, with 11 bases that match TRBD1. The V gene end was trimmed by 1 base and the J gene end by 5 bases; junction bases not matched to a gene: 7. Germline lookup yields CDR1 SGHDT and CDR2 YYEEEE. The CDR3 extends over 16 amino acids. CDR3: CASSLFWTGGRETQYF. CDR3 DNA: TGTGCCAGCAGCTTGTTTTGGACAGGGGGCAGGGAGACCCAGTACTTC.

V is TRBV7-9 and J is TRBJ2-7; D is unresolved. The CDR3 runs to 12 residues. The V and J ends lost 2 bases and 3 bases respectively, with 5 bases between them. Germline assignment: CDR1 SEHNR and CDR2 FQNEAQ (reference sequence). CDR3 loop: CASSLQIYEQYF. CDR3 DNA sequence: TGTGCCAGCAGCTTACAAATCTACGAGCAGTACTTC.

This clonotype was observed a few times. The V and J genes are TRBV12-3 or TRBV12-4 and TRBJ2-3, with D possibly being TRBD2 (5 bases). The germline V and J ends were trimmed by 6 bases and 4 bases, with 17 bases remaining between them. The CDR3 spans 15 residues. The CDR3 DNA is TGTGCCAGCAGCCGGGATCTAGTTCTGCCAGATACGCAGTATTTT. Encoded protein: CASSRDLVLPDTQYF.

This sequence joins TRBV12-3 or TRBV12-4 and TRBJ1-4; D possibly corresponds to TRBD1 (6 bases). The CDR3 runs to 14 residues. The V gene lost 6 bases and the J gene lost 8 bases, with 16 bases spanning the gap. Written as DNA, the CDR3 is TGTGCCAGCAGACGGGACACCACCCCCGAAAAACTGTTTTTT. The encoded protein is CASRRDTTPEKLFF.

The CDR3 sequence: CSADRLSTMGRGYEQYF. The DNA for the CDR3 is TGCAGTGCTGACCGACTATCAACGATGGGGCGGGGATACGAGCAGTACTTC. This chain uses TRBV20-1 with TRBJ2-7; D possibly corresponds to TRBD2 (6 bases). The CDR3 has 17 amino acids. V shed 5 bases and J shed 4 bases, with 27 bases lying between them. Germline CDR1 and CDR2: DFQATT and SNEGSKA (reference sequence).

This clonotype was detected ten times or more. The chain links TRBV29-1 to TRBJ1-1; 8 bases align to TRBD1. Trimming removed 5 bases from V and 4 bases from J; junction bases left unmatched: 0. Germline values: CDR1 SQVTM, CDR2 ANQGSEA. The CDR3 is 11 amino acids. DNA for the CDR3: TGCAGCGTTACAGGGGGCACTGAAGCTTTCTTT. Translating gives CSVTGGTEAFF.

This clonotype was observed at least ten times. The chain links TRBV12-3 or TRBV12-4 to TRBJ2-1; 9 nucleotides align to TRBD2. The CDR3 is made up of 15 amino acids. Unmatched junction bases numbered 8, after V lost 3 bases and J lost 8 bases. The CDR3 bases are TGTGCCAGCAGTTTTGGTGCGGGAGGGCCCCATGAGCAGTTCTTC. It encodes CASSFGAGGPHEQFF.

This clonotype was found once. The rearrangement links TRBV11-2 to TRBJ2-4; tentatively, D is TRBD1 or TRBD2 (6 bases each). The CDR3 length is 15 residues. The V gene's germline CDR1 is SGHAT and CDR2 FQNNGV. The germline V and J ends were trimmed by 7 bases and 8 bases, with 21 bases remaining between them. The CDR3 sequence is CASTSFPGGRDIQYF. The CDR3 bases are TGTGCCAGCACCTCCTTTCCCGGGGGCAGAGACATTCAGTACTTC.

This clonotype came up a few times. The CDR3 protein is CSAHGQGGETQYF. The CDR3 DNA sequence: TGCAGCGCCCACGGGCAGGGAGGAGAGACCCAGTACTTC. The rearrangement links TRBV29-1 to TRBJ2-5; a weak D match, TRBD2 (6 bases). In germline, CDR1 is SQVTM, CDR2 ANQGSEA. Trimming shortened V by 7 bases and J by 4 bases, and 16 bases separated the two germline ends. This CDR3 comprises 13 residues. The whole variable domain, filled in from reference TRBV29-1 and TRBJ2-5, reads SAVISQKPSRDICQRGTSLTIQCQVDSQVTMMFWYRQQPGQSLTLIATANQGSEATYESGFVIDKFPISRPNLTFSTLTVSNMSPEDSSIYLCSAHGQGGETQYFGPGTRLLVL.